Presented here are 28 T cell receptor beta chains from one specimen sequenced in a study of shared clonotypes between healthy human individuals. The data were produced by immunoSEQ multiplex PCR, yet TCRdb's version contains in-frame clones alone and is incomplete. The table lists some 2 million clones, 95% of them singletons. Sequenced sample: naive CD4+ T cells sorted from blood. This sample's subset: CD45RA+ positively selected. The source of these receptors is a young man in good health.

The V and J genes are TRBV11-2 and TRBJ2-1, with 10 bases lining up with TRBD2. The CDR3 spans 14 residues. Germline-derived CDR1 and CDR2 are SGHAT and FQNNGV. Unmatched junction bases numbered 7, after V lost 8 bases and J lost 6 bases. The CDR3 DNA sequence: TGTGCCAGCGTAAAACTAGCGGGGTCCAATGAGCAGTTCTTC. It codes for CASVKLAGSNEQFF.

The V call is TRBV5-1, the J call TRBJ2-2; TRBD2 might be the D (6 bases). This CDR3 region has 15 residues. The germline CDR1 and CDR2 sequences are SGHRS and YFSETQ. Trimming cost V 0 bases and J 6 bases, with 12 bases left between them. CDR3 in DNA: TGCGCCAGCAGCTTGGAAGCCGGGGGAGCCGGGGAGCTGTTTTTT. This gives the protein CASSLEAGGAGELFF. The full variable domain, rest sourced from reference TRBV5-1 and TRBJ2-2, is KAGVTQTPRYLIKTRGQQVTLSCSPISGHRSVSWYQQTPGQGLQFLFEYFSETQRNKGNFPGRFSGRQFSNSRSEMNVSTLELGDSALYLCASSLEAGGAGELFFGEGSRLTVL.

The count of this clone is one. This sample also contains other DNA sequences that code for the same CDR3. The J gene is TRBJ2-5, the V gene TRBV14, with D possibly being TRBD2 (5 bases). Trimming cost V 2 bases and J 5 bases, with 6 bases left between them. Germline CDR1 SGHDN, CDR2 FVKESK. The CDR3 has 12 residues. For the CDR3, the DNA is TGTGCCAGCAGCCAAAGAGGGGAGACCCAGTACTTC. Amino acids: CASSQRGETQYF. The full variable domain, completed using reference TRBV14 and TRBJ2-5, is EAGVTQFPSHSVIEKGQTVTLRCDPISGHDNLYWYRRVMGKEIKFLLHFVKESKQDESGMPNNRFLAERTGGTYSTLKVQPAELEDSGVYFCASSQRGETQYFGPGTRLLVL.

This chain uses TRBV28 with TRBJ2-1; D is uncertain. This CDR3 comprises 11 residues. Trimming took 4 bases from V and 12 from J, leaving 10 bases between them. The germline V gene has CDR1 MDHEN and CDR2 SYDVKM. The CDR3 DNA reads as TGTGCCAGCAGTTCCCCGCCAATGCAGTTCTTC. As protein: CASSSPPMQFF.

The V and J genes are TRBV5-1 and TRBJ2-5, with D unresolved. The CDR3 totals 13 residues. V was clipped by 4 bases and J by 5 bases, with 12 bases between them. From germline, CDR1 is SGHRS and CDR2 YFSETQ. The CDR3 loop reads CASSEMSRETQYF. CDR3 nucleotide sequence: TGCGCCAGCAGCGAAATGAGTCGGGAGACCCAGTACTTC.

The rearrangement uses TRBV6-5 and TRBJ2-7; D is unresolved. The CDR3 sequence is 12 residues long. The ends were cut back, 8 bases at V and 3 bases at J, with 11 bases in the middle. Germline loops: CDR1 MNHEY, CDR2 SVGAGI. This chain's CDR3 is CASGNPVYEQYF. The CDR3 coding sequence is TGTGCCAGCGGGAATCCCGTCTACGAGCAGTACTTC.

The CDR3 nucleotides are TGCGCCAGCAGCTTTTCGGACACCCTCTACGAGCAGTACTTC. It specifies CASSFSDTLYEQYF. This chain uses TRBV5-1 with TRBJ2-7; perhaps TRBD1 as D (5 bases). CDR1 and CDR2 (germline): SGHRS, YFSETQ. This CDR3 spans 14 amino acids. The V end was cut by 2 bases, the J end by 3 bases, with 12 bases between.

A word on this clone: At the DNA level, this CDR3 is encoded by other sequences in the same sample as well. The chain carries TRBV18 and TRBJ2-5; weak D call: TRBD2 (5 bases). V lost 6 bases, J lost 1 base, and 9 bases lay in between. The CDR3 runs 13 residues. Germline V CDR1 and CDR2: KGHSH, LQKENI. The CDR3 bases are TGTGCCAGCTCCCCCGGGGTCCAAGAGACCCAGTACTTC. It translates to CASSPGVQETQYF.

The chain employs TRBV28 and TRBJ2-7, with 8 positions matching TRBD2. The germline gives CDR1 MDHEN, CDR2 SYDVKM. The junction had 5 bases not matched to a gene; V was cut back by 6 bases and J by 4 bases. The CDR3 has 13 residues. The CDR3 loop reads CASRPGGRYEQYF. The CDR3 DNA is TGTGCCAGCAGGCCGGGGGGGAGGTACGAGCAGTACTTC.

This chain joins TRBV2 and TRBJ2-7; 7 bases are a match to TRBD1. The V and J ends lost 6 bases and 3 bases, in that order; junction bases with no gene match: 11. The CDR3 covers 15 residues. From germline, CDR1 is SNHLY and CDR2 FYNNEI. The CDR3 DNA follows: TGTGCCAGCAGGATGGAAGGGGGCGGAGGCTACGAGCAGTACTTC. Translating gives CASRMEGGGGYEQYF.

The count of this clone is one. J is TRBJ1-3 and V is TRBV5-8; D not certain. Between the trimmed V and J ends, which lost 0 bases and 0 bases, there was a span of 10 bases. The CDR3 has 16 residues. The germline V gene encodes CDR1 SGHTS and CDR2 YDEGEE. The CDR3 loop reads CASSLGDSVSGNTIYF. DNA for the CDR3: TGTGCCAGCAGCTTGGGAGATTCCGTCTCTGGAAACACCATATATTTT. Full variable domain (outside the CDR3, taken from reference TRBV5-8 and TRBJ1-3): EAGVTQSPTHLIKTRGQQATLRCSPISGHTSVYWYQQALGLGLQFLLWYDEGEERNRGNFPPRFSGRQFPNYSSELNVNALELEDSALYLCASSLGDSVSGNTIYFGEGSWLTVV.

The rearrangement links TRBV5-6 to TRBJ2-7; D ambiguous. The germline V and J ends were trimmed by 0 bases and 5 bases, with 9 bases remaining between them. This CDR3 has 13 residues. Per the germline V gene, CDR1 is SGHDT and CDR2 is YYEEEE. The CDR3 sequence: CASSLVSGDEQYF. CDR3 coding DNA: TGTGCCAGCAGCTTGGTCTCGGGCGACGAGCAGTACTTC. Filled out from reference TRBV5-6 and TRBJ2-7, the complete variable domain reads DAGVTQSPTHLIKTRGQQVTLRCSPKSGHDTVSWYQQALGQGPQFIFQYYEEEERQRGNFPDRFSGHQFPNYSSELNVNALLLGDSALYLCASSLVSGDEQYFGPGTRLTVT.

This sequence joins TRBV10-3 and TRBJ2-3; D is possibly TRBD1 (6 bases). V was shortened by 7 bases and J by 2 bases, with 10 bases between the two germline ends. The CDR3 has 13 residues. Germline loops: CDR1 ENHRY, CDR2 SYGVKD. In DNA, the CDR3 is TGTGCCATCAACAGGGAGTTCACAGATACGCAGTATTTT. Protein product: CAINREFTDTQYF.

The chain joins TRBV7-2 to TRBJ1-1; D remains unclear. Trimming removed 4 bases at V and 11 bases at J, with 17 bases between. CDR3 length equals 13 residues. Germline assignment: CDR1 SGHTA and CDR2 FQGNSA. CDR3: CASSSWSVTGAFF. The DNA of the CDR3 is TGTGCCAGCAGCTCCTGGTCGGTGACGGGGGCTTTCTTT.

The rearrangement links TRBV5-1 to TRBJ2-3, with 8 bases matching TRBD1. The ends lost 0 bases at V and 4 bases at J; junction bases unmatched: 4. The CDR3 loop spans 15 amino acids. Per germline, CDR1 SGHRS and CDR2 YFSETQ. The CDR3 DNA sequence: TGCGCCAGCAGCTTGGAAGTACAGGGGGCAGATACGCAGTATTTT. This sequence encodes CASSLEVQGADTQYF.

The chain couples TRBV5-1 to TRBJ2-3, with D possibly matching TRBD1 (5 bases). This CDR3 is built from 14 residues. V was shortened by 3 bases and J by 4 bases, with 12 bases between the two germline ends. In germline, CDR1 is SGHRS, CDR2 YFSETQ. CDR3 region: CASSSQGGSDTQYF. The CDR3 DNA sequence: TGCGCCAGCAGCTCGCAGGGCGGATCAGATACGCAGTATTTT.

The chain links TRBV7-2 to TRBJ2-7; 9 nucleotides align to TRBD2. V shed 4 bases and J 3 bases; nucleotides not matched to a gene: 4. Looked up from germline, CDR1 is SGHTA and CDR2 is FQGNSA. The CDR3 contains 14 residues. The CDR3 region is CASSSAGGLYEQYF. The CDR3 DNA is TGTGCCAGCAGCTCCGCGGGGGGGCTCTACGAGCAGTACTTC.

This sequence joins TRBV7-2 and TRBJ1-5; a possible D gene is TRBD1 (6 bases). The germline CDR1 and CDR2 sequences are SGHTA and FQGNSA. Deletions cut 5 bases from V and 8 bases from J, with 13 bases between. This CDR3 is 13 amino acids long. CDR3 sequence reads: CASSAQGREPQHF. CDR3 DNA sequence: TGTGCCAGCAGCGCGCAGGGGAGAGAGCCCCAGCATTTT.

In its sample, this clone was seen once. The chain recombines TRBV7-8 with TRBJ2-7; TRBD2 aligns across 12 bases. Germline CDR1 reads SGHVS; CDR2 reads FQNEAQ. V shed 4 bases and J 3 bases; nucleotides not matched to a gene: 4. This CDR3 is built from 15 residues. Here the CDR3 DNA reads TGTGCCAGCAGCTCACTAGCGGGGGGAATCTACGAGCAGTACTTC. This gives the protein CASSSLAGGIYEQYF.

The chain carries TRBV9 and TRBJ2-1; 10 positions match TRBD2. This CDR3 has 18 residues. Per germline, CDR1 SGDLS and CDR2 YYNGEE. With 0 bases clipped from V and 5 bases from J, the junction kept 11 bases outside the gene matches. The CDR3 DNA reads as TGTGCCAGCAGCGTAGCTTTGGCTAGCGGGAGTGGGAACAATGAGCAGTTCTTC. This codes for CASSVALASGSGNNEQFF.

The chain recombines TRBV10-3 with TRBJ1-3; possibly TRBD1 for D (6 bases). This CDR3 comprises 16 residues. The V gene lost 0 bases and the J gene lost 0 bases, with 9 bases spanning the gap. Germline CDR1 is ENHRY and CDR2 is SYGVKD. The CDR3 sequence: CAISESGATSGNTIYF. Written as DNA, the CDR3 is TGTGCCATCAGTGAGTCGGGGGCCACCTCTGGAAACACCATATATTTT.

The chain links TRBV5-1 to TRBJ1-5; the D is unclear. This CDR3 contains 14 residues. Between the trimmed V and J ends, which lost 0 bases and 4 bases, there was a span of 8 bases. Germline V lookup: CDR1 SGHRS, CDR2 YFSETQ. CDR3 sequence (DNA): TGCGCCAGCAGCTTGGCAAAGGATAATCAGCCCCAGCATTTT. It encodes CASSLAKDNQPQHF.

Of note for this clone: Other DNA sequences within the sample encode an identical CDR3. The chain uses TRBV20-1 and TRBJ2-7; no reliable D call. Trimming left V 3 bases short and J 3 bases short, with 6 bases between. The germline CDR1 and CDR2 sequences are DFQATT and SNEGSKA (reference sequence). The CDR3 loop spans 11 amino acids. The CDR3 is CSASTGYEQYF. The CDR3 DNA reads TGCAGTGCTAGCACCGGCTACGAGCAGTACTTC.

The chain employs TRBV10-1 and TRBJ2-5; maybe TRBD1 (5 bases). The CDR3 spans 13 residues. Germline lookup yields CDR1 WNHNN and CDR2 SYGVQD (reference sequence). Trimming removed 3 bases at V and 5 bases at J, with 10 bases between. CDR3 region: CASSEQVWETQYF. The CDR3 DNA reads as TGCGCCAGCAGTGAACAGGTCTGGGAGACCCAGTACTTC.

The chain is built from TRBV6-1 and TRBJ1-2; TRBD1 is a possible D gene (6 bases). CDR1 is MNHNS and CDR2 is SASEGT in the germline V gene. V was cut by 10 bases and J by 5 bases, with 20 bases left in between. This CDR3 is 14 amino acids long. The CDR3 reads CATTLGGGLYGYTF. CDR3 DNA sequence: TGTGCCACCACCTTGGGGGGGGGCCTTTATGGCTACACCTTC.

The chain has TRBV5-1 and TRBJ2-5; maybe TRBD1 (6 bases). The V gene lost 3 bases and the J gene lost 4 bases, with 16 bases spanning the gap. This CDR3 has 15 amino acids. Germline V CDR1 and CDR2: SGHRS, YFSETQ. The CDR3 protein is CASSYQGSVTETQYF. CDR3 nucleotides: TGCGCCAGCAGCTATCAGGGGAGCGTTACAGAGACCCAGTACTTC.

V is TRBV5-1 and J is TRBJ2-5, with a possible D match to TRBD2 (6 bases). The V end was cut by 0 bases, the J end by 5 bases, with 17 bases between. The CDR3 is 16 amino acids. Germline V gene lookup returns CDR1 SGHRS and CDR2 YFSETQ. The CDR3 protein is CASSLALTSRRETQYF. The DNA for the CDR3 is TGCGCCAGCAGCTTGGCGCTTACTAGCAGGCGGGAGACCCAGTACTTC.

The rearrangement links TRBV11-2 to TRBJ2-3, with 12 nucleotides matching TRBD2. The CDR3 sequence is 16 residues long. V was clipped by 7 bases and J by 3 bases; unmatched bases: 8. Germline loops: CDR1 SGHAT, CDR2 FQNNGV. The CDR3 here is CASISFGLAGTDTQYF. The CDR3 region has the DNA TGTGCCAGCATCTCCTTCGGACTAGCGGGAACAGATACGCAGTATTTT.